The source of this T cell receptor beta chain is a study of Ad26.COV2.S vaccination and SARS-CoV-2 variants. Looking at the study overall: Recipients of Ad26.COV2.S got it intramuscularly, once or twice 56 days apart.

The treatment here: around 19 received Ad26.COV2.S at low or high dose, single or two shots; several received placebo; per-sample allocation not given. At day 63 after the first vaccine or placebo injection, samples were drawn. Trimming shortened V by 3 bases and J by 4 bases, and 10 bases separated the two germline ends. Per the germline V gene, CDR1 is GTSNPN and CDR2 is SVGIG (reference sequence). This CDR3 contains 12 residues. Method: immunoSEQ multiplex PCR; TCRdb's copy keeps in-frame clones and lacks some. The data show approximately 500,000 clones, around 90% seen once. V usage is TRBV30 and J usage is TRBJ2-7, with D hard to call. This sequence was found in a person aged 18-60 years who received the Ad26.COV2.S COVID-19 vaccine or a placebo. This sample comprised peripheral blood, obtained in a trial of Ad26.COV2.S vaccine versus placebo. Here the CDR3 reads CAWSGKSYEQYF. For the CDR3, the DNA is TGTGCCTGGAGCGGAAAGTCGTACGAGCAGTACTTC.